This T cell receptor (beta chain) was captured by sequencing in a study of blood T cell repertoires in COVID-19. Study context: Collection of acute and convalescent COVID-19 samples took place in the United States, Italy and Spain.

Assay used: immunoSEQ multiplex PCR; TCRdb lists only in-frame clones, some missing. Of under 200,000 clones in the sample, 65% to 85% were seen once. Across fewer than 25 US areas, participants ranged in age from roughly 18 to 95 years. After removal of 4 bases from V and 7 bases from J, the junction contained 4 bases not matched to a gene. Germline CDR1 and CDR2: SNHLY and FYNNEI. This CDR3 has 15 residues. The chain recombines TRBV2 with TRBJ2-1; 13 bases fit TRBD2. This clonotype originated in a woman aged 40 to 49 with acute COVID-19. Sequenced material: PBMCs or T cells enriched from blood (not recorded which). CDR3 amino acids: CASSVGLAGFNEQFF. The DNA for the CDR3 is TGTGCCAGCAGTGTGGGACTAGCGGGGTTTAATGAGCAGTTCTTC.